This T cell receptor beta chain comes out of a study of tissue T cells after allogeneic stem cell transplantation. This table comes from immunoSEQ multiplex PCR, and its TCRdb copy is limited to in-frame clones, with some not included. The sample contains about 22,000 clones, 60% to 80% of which appear only once. Germline CDR1 NSHNY, CDR2 SYGAGN. The CDR3 loop spans 13 amino acids. V was pared by 2 bases and J by 0 bases, with 6 bases between. This clone was picked up a small number of times. The antigen is not known. Any gene name here is a mouse gene name. The read ends 1 residue shy of where the CDR3 ends; the end is completed using the germline J gene. Study findings and constraints: Anatomically similar tissues had similar TCR repertoires within each patient. Few T cell clones were shared across patients, but motif clusters showed tissue-specific shared signatures.

The clonotype originates from a female BALB/c mouse in good health. The strain's MHC haplotype is H2-d. This chain links TRBV13-1 with TRBJ2-7, with no clear D. The sequenced sample consisted of blood. CDR3: CASSEQSSYEQYF. The CDR3 bases that were read are TGTGCCAGCAGTGAACAGAGCTCCTATGAACAGTAC.